This T cell receptor beta chain was sequenced in a study of blood T cell repertoires in COVID-19. In the study overall: PBMCs, B-cell-depleted T cells, or T cells were the source of the cDNA or gDNA that made up the material.

This clone was seen many times. There are 15 residues in the CDR3. Germline V lookup: CDR1 MNHEY, CDR2 SVGAGI. The V gene lost 2 bases and the J gene lost 2 bases, with 9 bases spanning the gap. The assay was immunoSEQ multiplex PCR, and TCRdb's table has in-frame clones only and misses some. The sample consists of more than 95,000 clones, approximately 84% of them appearing once. The gene calls are TRBV6-5 and TRBJ2-2; D perhaps matches TRBD2 (5 bases). Sequenced sample: peripheral blood. The clonotype comes from a man in his sixties or seventies with active or convalescent COVID-19. The CDR3 protein is CASSYVRANTGELFF. The CDR3 bases are TGTGCCAGCAGTTACGTGAGGGCTAACACCGGGGAGCTGTTTTTT.